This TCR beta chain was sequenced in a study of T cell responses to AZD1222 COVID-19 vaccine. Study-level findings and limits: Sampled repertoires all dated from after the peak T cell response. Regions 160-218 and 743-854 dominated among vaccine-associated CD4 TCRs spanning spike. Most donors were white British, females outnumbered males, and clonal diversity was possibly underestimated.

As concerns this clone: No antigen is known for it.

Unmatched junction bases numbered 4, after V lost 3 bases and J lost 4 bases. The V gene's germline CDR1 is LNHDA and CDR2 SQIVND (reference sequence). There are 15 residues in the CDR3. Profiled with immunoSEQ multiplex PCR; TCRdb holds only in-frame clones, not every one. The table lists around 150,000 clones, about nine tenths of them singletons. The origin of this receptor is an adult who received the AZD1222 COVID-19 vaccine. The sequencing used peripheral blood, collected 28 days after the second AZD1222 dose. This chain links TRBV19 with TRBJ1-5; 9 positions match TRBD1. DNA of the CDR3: TGTGCCAGTAGTATGGAACAGGGGGCAAATCAGCCCCAGCATTTT. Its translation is CASSMEQGANQPQHF.